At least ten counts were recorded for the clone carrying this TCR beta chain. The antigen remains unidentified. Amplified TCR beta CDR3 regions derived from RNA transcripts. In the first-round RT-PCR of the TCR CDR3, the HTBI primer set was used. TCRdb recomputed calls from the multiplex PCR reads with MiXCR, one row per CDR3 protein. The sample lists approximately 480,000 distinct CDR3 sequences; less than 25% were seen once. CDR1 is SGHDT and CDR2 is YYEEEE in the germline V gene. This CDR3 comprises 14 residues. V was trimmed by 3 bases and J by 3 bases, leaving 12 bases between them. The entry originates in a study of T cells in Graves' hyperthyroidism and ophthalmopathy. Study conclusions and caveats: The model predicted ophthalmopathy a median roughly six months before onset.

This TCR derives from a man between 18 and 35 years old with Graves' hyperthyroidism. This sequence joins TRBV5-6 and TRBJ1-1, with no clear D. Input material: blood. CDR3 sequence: CASSSPGPYTEAFF. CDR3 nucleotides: TGTGCCAGCAGCTCACCGGGCCCTTACACTGAAGCTTTCTTT.